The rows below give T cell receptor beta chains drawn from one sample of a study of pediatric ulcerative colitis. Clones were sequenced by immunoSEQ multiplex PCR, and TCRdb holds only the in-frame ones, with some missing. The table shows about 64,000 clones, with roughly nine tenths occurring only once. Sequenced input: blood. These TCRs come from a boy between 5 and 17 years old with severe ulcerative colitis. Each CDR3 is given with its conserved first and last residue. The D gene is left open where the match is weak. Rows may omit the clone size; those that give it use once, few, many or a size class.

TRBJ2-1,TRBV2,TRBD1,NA,CASSADRGQLEQFF,TGTGCCAGCAGTGCCGACAGGGGGCAACTTGAGCAGTTCTTC
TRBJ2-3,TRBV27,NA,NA,CASRNQATSTDTQYF,TGTGCCAGCAGGAACCAAGCTACTAGCACAGATACGCAGTATTTT
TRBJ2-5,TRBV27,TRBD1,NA,CASTKGTGETQYF,TGTGCCAGCACCAAAGGGACAGGAGAGACCCAGTACTTC
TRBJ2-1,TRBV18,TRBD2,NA,CASSPPLGRDEQFF,TGTGCCAGCTCACCACCCCTGGGGAGGGATGAGCAGTTCTTC
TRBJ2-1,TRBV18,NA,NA,CASSPRTKTDLTYNEQFF,TGTGCCAGCTCACCAAGGACTAAAACCGACCTGACTTACAATGAGCAGTTCTTC
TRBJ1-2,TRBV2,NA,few,CASSVGALYGYTF,TGTGCCAGCAGTGTCGGCGCGCTCTATGGCTACACCTTC
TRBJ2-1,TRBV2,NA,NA,CASGRDAPDEQFF,TGTGCCAGCGGGAGAGACGCCCCAGATGAGCAGTTCTTC
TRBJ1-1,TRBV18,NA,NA,CASSRNTMNTEAFF,TGTGCCAGCTCTCGTAACACAATGAACACTGAAGCTTTCTTT
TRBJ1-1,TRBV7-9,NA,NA,CASSSARRLTEAFF,TGTGCCAGCAGCTCCGCACGGCGACTCACTGAAGCTTTCTTT
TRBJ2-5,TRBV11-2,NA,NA,CASSSYPETGPRGETQYF,TGTGCCAGCAGCTCCTACCCTGAGACAGGCCCTAGAGGGGAGACCCAGTACTTC
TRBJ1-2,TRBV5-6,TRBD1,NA,CASSLSQGDGYTF,TGTGCCAGCAGCTTGTCGCAGGGGGATGGCTACACCTTC
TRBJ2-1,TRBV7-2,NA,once,CASRPGAGSNEQFF,TGTGCCAGCAGGCCCGGCGCGGGCTCGAATGAGCAGTTCTTC
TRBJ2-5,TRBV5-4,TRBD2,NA,CASSFRLLAGVSETQYF,TGTGCCAGCAGCTTCAGGTTACTAGCGGGAGTGTCAGAGACCCAGTACTTC
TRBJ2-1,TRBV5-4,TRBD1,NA,CASSLEPGQGGNEQFF,TGTGCCAGCAGTTTAGAGCCGGGACAGGGGGGTAATGAGCAGTTCTTC
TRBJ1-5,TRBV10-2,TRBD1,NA,CASIATGHQPQHF,TGCGCCAGCATCGCGACAGGGCATCAGCCCCAGCATTTT
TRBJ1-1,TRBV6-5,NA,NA,CASTLTGNTEAFF,TGTGCCAGCACCCTGACAGGCAACACTGAAGCTTTCTTT
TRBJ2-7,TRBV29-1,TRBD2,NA,CSVESRESTNSYEQYF,TGCAGCGTTGAATCGCGGGAGTCTACCAACTCCTACGAGCAGTACTTC
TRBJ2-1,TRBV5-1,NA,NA,CASSLVRSSYNEQFF,TGCGCCAGCAGCTTGGTGAGGAGCTCCTACAATGAGCAGTTCTTC
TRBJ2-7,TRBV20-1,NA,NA,CSARQDYEQYF,TGCAGTGCTAGACAGGACTACGAGCAGTACTTC